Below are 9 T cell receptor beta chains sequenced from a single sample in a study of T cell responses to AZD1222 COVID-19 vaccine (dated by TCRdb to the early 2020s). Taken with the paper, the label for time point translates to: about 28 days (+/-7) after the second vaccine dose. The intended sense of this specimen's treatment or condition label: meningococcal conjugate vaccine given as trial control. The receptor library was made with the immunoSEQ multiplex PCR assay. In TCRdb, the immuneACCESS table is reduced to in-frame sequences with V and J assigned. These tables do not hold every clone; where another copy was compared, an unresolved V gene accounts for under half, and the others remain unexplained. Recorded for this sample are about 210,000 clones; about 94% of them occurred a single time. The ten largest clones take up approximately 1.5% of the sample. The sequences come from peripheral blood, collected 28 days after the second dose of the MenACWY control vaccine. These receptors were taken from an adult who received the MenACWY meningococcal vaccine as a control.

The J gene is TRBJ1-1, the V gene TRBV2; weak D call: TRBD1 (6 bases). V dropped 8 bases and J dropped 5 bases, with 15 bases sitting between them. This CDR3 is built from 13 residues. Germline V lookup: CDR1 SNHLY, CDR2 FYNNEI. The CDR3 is CASFGGPGTEAFF. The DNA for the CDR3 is TGTGCCAGCTTTGGGGGGCCGGGGACTGAAGCTTTCTTT.

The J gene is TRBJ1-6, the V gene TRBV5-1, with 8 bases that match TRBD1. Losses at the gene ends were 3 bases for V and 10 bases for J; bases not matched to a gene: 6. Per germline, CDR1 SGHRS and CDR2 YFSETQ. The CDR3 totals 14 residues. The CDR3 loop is CASSSGTGRSPLHF. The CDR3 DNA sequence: TGCGCCAGCAGCTCCGGGACAGGCCGGTCACCCCTCCACTTT.

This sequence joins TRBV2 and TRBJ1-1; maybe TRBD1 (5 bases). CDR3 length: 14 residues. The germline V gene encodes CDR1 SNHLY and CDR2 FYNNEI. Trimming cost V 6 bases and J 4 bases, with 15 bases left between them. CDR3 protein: CASSKLGGTTEAFF. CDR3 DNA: TGTGCCAGCAGCAAACTTGGGGGGACCACTGAAGCTTTCTTT.

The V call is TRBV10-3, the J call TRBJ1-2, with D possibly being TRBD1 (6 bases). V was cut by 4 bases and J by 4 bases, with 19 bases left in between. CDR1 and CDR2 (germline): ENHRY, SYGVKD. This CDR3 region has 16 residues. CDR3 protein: CAISGGDRLRSYGYTF. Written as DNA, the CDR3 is TGTGCCATCAGTGGGGGCGACAGGCTTAGGAGCTATGGCTACACCTTC.

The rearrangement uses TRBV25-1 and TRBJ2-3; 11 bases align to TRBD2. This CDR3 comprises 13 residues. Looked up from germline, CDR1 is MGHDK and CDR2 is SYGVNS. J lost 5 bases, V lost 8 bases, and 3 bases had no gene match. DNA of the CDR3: TGTGCCAGCGGACTAGCGGGCGAAGATACGCAGTATTTT. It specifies CASGLAGEDTQYF. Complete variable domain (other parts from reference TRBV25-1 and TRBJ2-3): EADIYQTPRYLVIGTGKKITLECSQTMGHDKMYWYQQDPGMELHLIHYSYGVNSTEKGDLSSESTVSRIRTEHFPLTLESARPSHTSQYLCASGLAGEDTQYFGPGTRLTVL.

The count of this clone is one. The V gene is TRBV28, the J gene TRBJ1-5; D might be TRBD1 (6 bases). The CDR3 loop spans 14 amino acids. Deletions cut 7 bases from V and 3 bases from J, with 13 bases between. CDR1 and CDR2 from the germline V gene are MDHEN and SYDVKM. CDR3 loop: CASKEQGDNQPQHF. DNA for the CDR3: TGTGCCAGCAAAGAACAGGGCGACAATCAGCCCCAGCATTTT.

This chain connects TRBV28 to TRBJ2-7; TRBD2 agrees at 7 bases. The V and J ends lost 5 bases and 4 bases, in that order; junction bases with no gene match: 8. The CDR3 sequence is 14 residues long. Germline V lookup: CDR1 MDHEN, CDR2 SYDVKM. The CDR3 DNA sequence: TGTGCCAGCAGTACGCGAGGGGAGGGTTACGAGCAGTACTTC. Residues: CASSTRGEGYEQYF.

The CDR3 coding sequence is TGTGCCAGCAGTTACCGGGCTAGCGGGGGCCAAGAGACCCAGTACTTC. Protein sequence: CASSYRASGGQETQYF. This rearrangement joins TRBV6-5 to TRBJ2-5, with 10 positions matching TRBD2. After removal of 2 bases from V and 1 base from J, the junction contained 4 bases not matched to a gene. This CDR3 comprises 16 residues. Germline-derived CDR1 and CDR2 are MNHEY and SVGAGI.

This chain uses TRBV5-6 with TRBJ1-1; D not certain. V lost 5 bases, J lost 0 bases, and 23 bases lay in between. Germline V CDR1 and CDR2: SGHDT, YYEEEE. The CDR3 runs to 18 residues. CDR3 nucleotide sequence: TGTGCCAGCAGTCATCCCGGGCGGTTGAGCAGGATGAACACTGAAGCTTTCTTT. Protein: CASSHPGRLSRMNTEAFF.